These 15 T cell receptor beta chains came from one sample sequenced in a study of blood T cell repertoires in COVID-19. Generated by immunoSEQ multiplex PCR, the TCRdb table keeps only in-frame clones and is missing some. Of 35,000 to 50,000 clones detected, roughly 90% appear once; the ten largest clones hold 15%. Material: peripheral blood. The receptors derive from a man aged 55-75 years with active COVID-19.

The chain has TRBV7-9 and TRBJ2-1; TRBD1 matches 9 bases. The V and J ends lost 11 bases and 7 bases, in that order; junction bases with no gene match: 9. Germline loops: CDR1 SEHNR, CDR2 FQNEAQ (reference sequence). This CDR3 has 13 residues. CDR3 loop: CAGTGGGRNEQFF. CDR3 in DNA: TGTGCCGGAACAGGGGGCGGTCGGAATGAGCAGTTCTTC.

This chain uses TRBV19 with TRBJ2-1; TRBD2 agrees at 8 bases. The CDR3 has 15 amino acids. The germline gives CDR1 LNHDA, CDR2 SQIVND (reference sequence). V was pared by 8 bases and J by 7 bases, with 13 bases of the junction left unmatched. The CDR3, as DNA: TGTGCCAGTGGATGGACTAGCAGAACGTATAATGAGCAGTTCTTC. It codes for CASGWTSRTYNEQFF.

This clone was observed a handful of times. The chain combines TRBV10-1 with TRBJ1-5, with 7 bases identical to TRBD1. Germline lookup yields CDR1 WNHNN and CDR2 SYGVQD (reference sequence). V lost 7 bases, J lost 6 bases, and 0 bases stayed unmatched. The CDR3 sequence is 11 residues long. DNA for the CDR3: TGCGCCAGCACAGGGGGTCAGCCCCAGCATTTT. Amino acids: CASTGGQPQHF.

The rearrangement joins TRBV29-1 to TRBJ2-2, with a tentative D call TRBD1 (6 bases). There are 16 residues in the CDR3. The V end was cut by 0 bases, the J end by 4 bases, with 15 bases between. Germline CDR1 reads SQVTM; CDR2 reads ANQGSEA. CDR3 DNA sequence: TGCAGCGTTGAAGATCGTCAGGGGCGCGGCACCGGGGAGCTGTTTTTT. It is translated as CSVEDRQGRGTGELFF.

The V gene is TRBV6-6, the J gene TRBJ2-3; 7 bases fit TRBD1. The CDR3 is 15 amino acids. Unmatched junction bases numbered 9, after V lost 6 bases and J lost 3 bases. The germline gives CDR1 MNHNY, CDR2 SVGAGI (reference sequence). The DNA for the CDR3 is TGTGCCAGCAGACCTAAAAAGGGGGCGACAGATACGCAGTATTTT. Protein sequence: CASRPKKGATDTQYF.

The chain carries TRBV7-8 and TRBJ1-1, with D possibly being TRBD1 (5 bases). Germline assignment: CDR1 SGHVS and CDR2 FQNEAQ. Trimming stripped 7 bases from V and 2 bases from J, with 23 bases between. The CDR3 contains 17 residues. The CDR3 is CASTLRGSGRRNTEAFF. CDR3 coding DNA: TGTGCCAGCACCCTAAGGGGTAGCGGACGGAGAAACACTGAAGCTTTCTTT.

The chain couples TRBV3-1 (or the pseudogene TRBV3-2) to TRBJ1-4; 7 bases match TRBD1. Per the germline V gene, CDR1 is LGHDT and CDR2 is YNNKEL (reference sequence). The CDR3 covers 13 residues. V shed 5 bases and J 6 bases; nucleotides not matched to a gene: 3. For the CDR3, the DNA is TGTGCCAGCAGCGACAGGGCGGATGAAAAACTGTTTTTT. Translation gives CASSDRADEKLFF.

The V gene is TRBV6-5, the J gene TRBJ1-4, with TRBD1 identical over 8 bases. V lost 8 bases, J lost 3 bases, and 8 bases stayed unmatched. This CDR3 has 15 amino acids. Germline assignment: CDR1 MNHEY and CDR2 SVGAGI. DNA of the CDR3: TGTGCCAGCCGAAGCGCAGGGGGCGCTAATGAAAAACTGTTTTTT. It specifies CASRSAGGANEKLFF.

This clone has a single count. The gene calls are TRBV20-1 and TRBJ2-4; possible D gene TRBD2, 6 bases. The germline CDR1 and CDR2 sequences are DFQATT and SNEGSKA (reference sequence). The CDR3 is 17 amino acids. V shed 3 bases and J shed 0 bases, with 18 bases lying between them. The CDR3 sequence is CSASSAGTTLAKNIQYF. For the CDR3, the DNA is TGCAGTGCTAGTAGTGCGGGAACTACCCTAGCCAAAAACATTCAGTACTTC.

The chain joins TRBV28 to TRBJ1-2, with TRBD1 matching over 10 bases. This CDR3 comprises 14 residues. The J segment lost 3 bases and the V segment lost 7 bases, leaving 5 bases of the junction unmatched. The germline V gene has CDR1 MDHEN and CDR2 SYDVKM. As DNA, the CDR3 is TGTGCCAGCACCACGGGACAGGGGTACTATGGCTACACCTTC. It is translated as CASTTGQGYYGYTF.

The CDR3 DNA reads as TGTGCCAGCAGTGGTGACAGAAACATTCAGTACTTC. Its translation: CASSGDRNIQYF. The chain couples TRBV2 to TRBJ2-4; D possibly corresponds to TRBD1 (5 bases). Trimming took off 4 bases at V and 6 bases at J, with 7 bases between the two ends. The germline V gene has CDR1 SNHLY and CDR2 FYNNEI. The CDR3 length is 12 residues.

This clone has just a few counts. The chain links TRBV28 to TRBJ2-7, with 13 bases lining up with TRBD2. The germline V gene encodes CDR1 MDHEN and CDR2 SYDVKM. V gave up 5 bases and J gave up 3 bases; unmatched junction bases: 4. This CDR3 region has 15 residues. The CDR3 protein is CASSPWTSGSYEQYF. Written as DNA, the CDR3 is TGTGCCAGCAGTCCATGGACTAGCGGGAGCTACGAGCAGTACTTC.

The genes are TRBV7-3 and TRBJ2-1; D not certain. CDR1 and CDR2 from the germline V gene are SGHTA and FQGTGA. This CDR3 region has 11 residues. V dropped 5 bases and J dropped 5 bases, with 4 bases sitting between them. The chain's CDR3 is CASSQNNEQFF. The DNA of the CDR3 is TGTGCCAGCAGCCAAAACAATGAGCAGTTCTTC.

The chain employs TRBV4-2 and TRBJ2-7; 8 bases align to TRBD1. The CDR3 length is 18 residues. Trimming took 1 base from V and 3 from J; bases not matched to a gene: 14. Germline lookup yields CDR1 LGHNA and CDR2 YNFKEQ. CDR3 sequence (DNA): TGTGCCAGCAGCCAAGCAATAGACAGGGGCCGTTTAAGCTACGAGCAGTACTTC. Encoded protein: CASSQAIDRGRLSYEQYF.

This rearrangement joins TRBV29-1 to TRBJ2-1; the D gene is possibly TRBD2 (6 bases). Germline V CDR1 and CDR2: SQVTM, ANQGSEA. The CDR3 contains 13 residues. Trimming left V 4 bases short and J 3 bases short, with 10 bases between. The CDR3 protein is CSVGGGNYNEQFF. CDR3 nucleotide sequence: TGCAGCGTTGGGGGCGGGAACTACAATGAGCAGTTCTTC.